This T cell receptor beta chain was identified in a study of blood T cell repertoires in COVID-19. About the study: Material from acute and convalescent COVID-19 was sourced from the United States, Italy and Spain. PBMCs, B-cell-depleted T cells, or T cells provided the cDNA or gDNA that made up the material.

Authors' data handling: Estimation of nucleated cell counts was performed using reference gene primer amplification. Sequenced by immunoSEQ multiplex PCR; TCRdb stores in-frame clones only, minus some. The V and J calls and clone size are taken from that table; D and trimming were inferred from the DNA. The profile shows 180,000 or so clones, less than 90% of them singletons. Seattle patients were enrolled while actively infected and followed longitudinally. V was clipped by 6 bases and J by 7 bases, with 15 bases between them. Germline V gene lookup returns CDR1 MNHEY and CDR2 SVGAGI. The CDR3 sequence is 13 residues long.

The chain is built from TRBV6-5 and TRBJ1-2, with D possibly being TRBD1 (6 bases). This receptor was taken from a woman aged 60-75 years with COVID-19, enrolled during active disease. Sequenced sample: peripheral blood. The CDR3 spells CASRTDYRVGYTF. The CDR3 DNA follows: TGTGCCAGCAGAACCGATTACAGGGTTGGCTACACCTTC.